Presented here are 20 T cell receptor beta chains from one specimen sequenced in a study of blood T cell repertoires in COVID-19. Produced via immunoSEQ multiplex PCR; TCRdb's table is partial and in-frame only. The sample gives approximately 400,000 clones, about nine tenths of which show up once; roughly 0.86% is in the top ten. Sequenced material: PBMCs or T cells enriched from blood (not recorded which). The receptor source for this set is a woman aged 40 to 50 who had been exposed to COVID-19.

The V gene is TRBV7-9, the J gene TRBJ1-3; 7 nucleotides line up with TRBD1. After removal of 8 bases from V and 1 base from J, the junction contained 2 bases not matched to a gene. The CDR3 has 13 amino acids. Per the germline V gene, CDR1 is SEHNR and CDR2 is FQNEAQ (reference sequence). The CDR3 is CASYRGSGNTIYF. DNA for the CDR3: TGTGCCAGCTACAGGGGTTCTGGAAACACCATATATTTT.

The rearrangement uses TRBV2 and TRBJ2-1; 12 bases fit TRBD2. Trimming cost V 4 bases and J 8 bases; bases outside gene matches: 6. The CDR3 consists of 15 residues. CDR1 is SNHLY, CDR2 FYNNEI, per germline. The CDR3 is CASSGRLAGVDEQFF. As DNA, the CDR3 is TGTGCCAGCAGTGGGCGACTAGCGGGGGTAGATGAGCAGTTCTTC.

This sequence joins TRBV30 and TRBJ1-6, with D maybe TRBD1 (5 bases). Germline V lookup: CDR1 GTSNPN, CDR2 SVGIG (reference sequence). The V end was cut by 3 bases, the J end by 9 bases, with 15 bases between. There are 14 residues in the CDR3. CDR3 sequence (DNA): TGTGCCTGGAGAGGGTGGGGGGAGAGTTCACCCCTCCACTTT. Residues: CAWRGWGESSPLHF.

This chain connects TRBV6-5 to TRBJ1-4, with TRBD1 matching 7 bases. The V gene's germline CDR1 is MNHEY and CDR2 SVGAGI. The CDR3 is 14 amino acids. V shed 6 bases, J shed 4 bases, and the junction held 5 bases outside the gene matches. DNA of the CDR3: TGTGCCAGCAGATTAGACAGGGTTAATGAAAAACTGTTTTTT. As protein: CASRLDRVNEKLFF.

The chain is built from TRBV3-1 (or the pseudogene TRBV3-2) and TRBJ1-6, with TRBD1 as a possible D gene (6 bases). The CDR3 spans 14 residues. Germline V gene lookup returns CDR1 LGHDT and CDR2 YNNKEL (reference sequence). The V gene lost 6 bases and the J gene lost 7 bases, with 13 bases spanning the gap. The CDR3 region has the DNA TGTGCCAGCAGTCGACAGGTCGAGAATTCACCCCTCCACTTT. Amino acids: CASSRQVENSPLHF.

With regard to this clone: Other DNA sequences in the same sample also yield this CDR3. The chain links TRBV5-1 to TRBJ1-6; 8 bases are shared with TRBD1. This CDR3 spans 15 amino acids. J gave up 5 bases and V 0 bases, and 1 base lay outside the gene matches. The germline V gene has CDR1 SGHRS and CDR2 YFSETQ. The DNA for the CDR3 is TGCGCCAGCAGCTTGGACAGGGGGGATAATTCACCCCTCCACTTT. This translates into CASSLDRGDNSPLHF.

The chain has TRBV19 and TRBJ2-2; D is unclear. Deletions cut 4 bases from V and 0 bases from J, with 12 bases between. CDR1 and CDR2 from the germline V gene are LNHDA and SQIVND (reference sequence). The CDR3 is made up of 16 amino acids. The CDR3 region is CASSTTGRTNTGELFF. DNA for the CDR3: TGTGCCAGTAGTACAACGGGTCGCACGAACACCGGGGAGCTGTTTTTT.

CDR3 loop: CASSDGTSGSLYTQYF. CDR3 nucleotides: TGCGCCAGCAGTGACGGGACTAGCGGGAGTCTTTATACGCAGTATTTT. The chain carries TRBV10-1 and TRBJ2-3; 14 bases map to TRBD2. CDR1 is WNHNN and CDR2 is SYGVQD in the germline V gene (reference sequence). With 3 bases clipped from V and 7 bases from J, the junction kept 6 bases outside the gene matches. The CDR3 spans 16 residues.

The CDR3 protein is CSVIGQDPPYEQYF. CDR3 sequence (DNA): TGCAGCGTTATAGGACAGGACCCGCCCTACGAGCAGTACTTC. The chain recombines TRBV29-1 with TRBJ2-7; 7 bases are shared with TRBD1. The CDR3 extends over 14 amino acids. V trimming: 5 bases; J trimming: 2 bases; junction bases outside the gene matches: 9. Germline lookup yields CDR1 SQVTM and CDR2 ANQGSEA.

J is TRBJ2-1 and V is TRBV30; 12 bases line up with TRBD2. V was pared by 0 bases and J by 4 bases, with 4 bases of the junction left unmatched. Germline loops: CDR1 GTSNPN, CDR2 SVGIG (reference sequence). CDR3 length: 16 residues. The CDR3 is CAWSVGLAGLYNEQFF. The CDR3 nucleotides are TGTGCCTGGAGTGTAGGACTAGCGGGGCTTTACAATGAGCAGTTCTTC.

The CDR3 is CASTRTENTEAFF. The CDR3 nucleotides are TGTGCCAGCACCCGAACAGAGAACACTGAAGCTTTCTTT. The rearrangement uses TRBV2 and TRBJ1-1; D not certain. CDR1 and CDR2 (germline): SNHLY, FYNNEI. The CDR3 extends over 13 amino acids. V was clipped by 7 bases and J by 1 base, with 10 bases between them.

This clone came up once. The genes are TRBV19 and TRBJ1-2, with TRBD1 matching over 7 bases. V trimming: 6 bases; J trimming: 4 bases; junction bases outside the gene matches: 5. Germline V gives CDR1 LNHDA, CDR2 SQIVND (reference sequence). The CDR3 sequence is 13 residues long. CDR3 amino acids: CASSGQDLYGYTF. Written as DNA, the CDR3 is TGTGCCAGTAGCGGACAGGACCTCTATGGCTACACCTTC.

V and J are TRBV13 and TRBJ1-1; a weak D match, TRBD1 (6 bases). This CDR3 comprises 14 residues. The germline CDR1 and CDR2 sequences are PRHDT and FYEKMQ (reference sequence). Trimming shortened V by 5 bases and J by 4 bases, and 14 bases separated the two germline ends. Here the CDR3 DNA reads TGTGCCAGCAGCGCGCAGGGGTACGCCACTGAAGCTTTCTTT. As protein: CASSAQGYATEAFF.

The gene calls are TRBV6-2 or TRBV6-3 and TRBJ1-5; weak D call: TRBD1 (6 bases). The germline V gene encodes CDR1 MNHEY and CDR2 SVGEGT. The ends were cut back, 6 bases at V and 1 base at J, with 13 bases in the middle. The CDR3 loop spans 15 amino acids. CDR3 residues: CASSRQVKSNQPQHF. The CDR3 DNA is TGTGCCAGCAGCCGACAGGTCAAAAGCAATCAGCCCCAGCATTTT.

The rearrangement links TRBV19 to TRBJ1-2; D possibly corresponds to TRBD1 (5 bases). This CDR3 contains 14 residues. V gave up 7 bases and J gave up 2 bases, with 14 bases separating them. CDR1 and CDR2 (germline): LNHDA, SQIVND (reference sequence). The CDR3 coding sequence is TGTGCCAGTATTCCCGGGGGATTAAACTATGGCTACACCTTC. Translated, it gives CASIPGGLNYGYTF.

J is TRBJ2-7 and V is TRBV15; 7 positions match TRBD2. The CDR3 is 13 residues long. Germline lookup yields CDR1 LNHNV and CDR2 YYDKDF (reference sequence). The V gene end was trimmed by 1 base and the J gene end by 5 bases; junction bases not matched to a gene: 2. CDR3 DNA: TGTGCCACCAGCAGAGGCGGGAGCCACGAGCAGTACTTC. Protein sequence: CATSRGGSHEQYF.

The V and J genes are TRBV7-8 and TRBJ2-1; tentative D call: TRBD2 (6 bases). Germline loops: CDR1 SGHVS, CDR2 FQNEAQ. Trimming stripped 5 bases from V and 6 bases from J, with 17 bases between. The CDR3 sequence is 15 residues long. The CDR3 spells CASSKGRGSGNEQFF. In DNA form, the CDR3 reads TGTGCCAGCAGCAAGGGACGGGGGTCGGGCAATGAGCAGTTCTTC. Supplemented by reference TRBV7-8 and TRBJ2-1, the full variable domain reads GAGVSQSPRYKVAKRGQDVALRCDPISGHVSLFWYQQALGQGPEFLTYFQNEAQLDKSGLPSDRFFAERPEGSVSTLKIQRTQQEDSAVYLCASSKGRGSGNEQFFGPGTRLTVL.

This CDR3 is CASGPNTGSSYNEQFF. CDR3 bases: TGTGCCAGCGGACCGAATACAGGGAGCTCCTACAATGAGCAGTTCTTC. The chain is built from TRBV5-6 and TRBJ2-1; D possibly corresponds to TRBD1 (6 bases). V dropped 7 bases and J dropped 0 bases, with 17 bases sitting between them. The CDR3 spans 16 residues. Germline V lookup: CDR1 SGHDT, CDR2 YYEEEE.

The chain combines TRBV9 with TRBJ1-1; tentatively, D is TRBD1 (5 bases). Trimming left V 6 bases short and J 4 bases short, with 13 bases between. The CDR3 is 13 amino acids. Germline assignment: CDR1 SGDLS and CDR2 YYNGEE. Here the CDR3 reads CASTQGIGTEAFF. CDR3 in DNA: TGTGCCAGCACCCAGGGTATCGGCACTGAAGCTTTCTTT.

The CDR3 spells CAWTPQVFSGNTIYF. In DNA, the CDR3 is TGTGCCTGGACCCCACAGGTATTCTCTGGAAACACCATATATTTT. The V gene is TRBV30, the J gene TRBJ1-3, with D possibly being TRBD1 (5 bases). CDR1 GTSNPN and CDR2 SVGIG come from the germline V gene (reference sequence). There are 15 residues in the CDR3. Trimming stripped 4 bases from V and 0 bases from J, with 13 bases between.